These 25 T cell receptor beta chains share one sample of origin, sequenced in a study of blood T cell repertoires in COVID-19. TCRdb's copy holds only in-frame clones and misses some; the assay was immunoSEQ multiplex PCR. The repertoire includes around 150,000 clones, approximately 80% of them detected once, and roughly 13% sits in the top ten. The material sequenced was peripheral blood. Every receptor here comes from a woman aged 80 or older with acute or convalescent COVID-19.

The rearrangement joins TRBV6-5 to TRBJ2-1, with 10 bases that match TRBD2. The CDR3 has 15 residues. V shed 6 bases, J shed 2 bases, and the junction held 4 bases outside the gene matches. The V gene's germline CDR1 is MNHEY and CDR2 SVGAGI. The CDR3 sequence: CASRLSGRAYNEQFF. DNA for the CDR3: TGTGCCAGCAGATTAAGCGGGAGGGCCTACAATGAGCAGTTCTTC.

DNA of the CDR3: TGTGCCAGTAGCGCACAGGGGTTGGAGACCCAGTACTTC. This sequence encodes CASSAQGLETQYF. V is TRBV19 and J is TRBJ2-5, with 7 bases identical to TRBD1. The CDR3 loop spans 13 amino acids. V gave up 6 bases and J gave up 5 bases; unmatched junction bases: 6. In germline, CDR1 is LNHDA, CDR2 SQIVND (reference sequence).

DNA for the CDR3: TGTGCCAGCAGCTCCAGCGGGGGGCTTCAGTTCTTC. It specifies CASSSSGGLQFF. The rearrangement uses TRBV11-2 and TRBJ2-1; 9 bases align to TRBD2. The CDR3 has 12 residues. Germline V lookup: CDR1 SGHAT, CDR2 FQNNGV. The trim removed 4 bases at V and 13 bases at J, leaving 5 bases unmatched.

This clone was seen once. The CDR3 bases are TGTGCCAGCAGCTCGCCCTTTGGGACTAGCGGGAGGAGGGATGAGCAGTTCTTC. Its protein product is CASSSPFGTSGRRDEQFF. The chain is built from TRBV13 and TRBJ2-1, with TRBD2 identical over 15 bases. The germline V gene encodes CDR1 PRHDT and CDR2 FYEKMQ (reference sequence). With V trimmed by 4 bases and J by 8 bases, 12 bases remained unmatched. The CDR3 loop spans 18 amino acids.

The rearrangement links TRBV2 to TRBJ2-5; 11 bases match TRBD1. The J segment lost 4 bases and the V segment lost 8 bases, leaving 9 bases of the junction unmatched. CDR1 is SNHLY, CDR2 FYNNEI, per germline. This CDR3 spans 15 amino acids. CDR3 loop: CASWLMGQGGETQYF. In DNA form, the CDR3 reads TGTGCCAGCTGGCTTATGGGACAGGGGGGAGAGACCCAGTACTTC. The complete variable domain, with remaining parts taken from reference TRBV2 and TRBJ2-5, reads EPEVTQTPSHQVTQMGQEVILRCVPISNHLYFYWYRQILGQKVEFLVSFYNNEISEKSEIFDDQFSVERPDGSNFTLKIRSTKLEDSAMYFCASWLMGQGGETQYFGPGTRLLVL.

This clone has a handful of counts. The chain recombines TRBV4-1 with TRBJ1-2; 7 bases match TRBD1. CDR1 and CDR2 (germline): MGHRA, YSYEKL. The V gene end was trimmed by 4 bases and the J gene end by 8 bases; junction bases not matched to a gene: 13. There are 15 residues in the CDR3. CDR3 sequence (DNA): TGCGCCAGCAGCCCTCAGGACAGGTCCTCGAGGGGCTACACCTTC. Protein product: CASSPQDRSSRGYTF.

The chain combines TRBV28 with TRBJ1-5; tentative D call: TRBD1 (5 bases). The V end lost 6 bases, the J end lost 11 bases, and 23 bases lay between the germline ends. The CDR3 is 15 residues long. The V gene's germline CDR1 is MDHEN and CDR2 SYDVKM. DNA for the CDR3: TGTGCCAGCAGACCTGCCGACAGTTTGGGAGGGACCCAGCATTTT. This sequence encodes CASRPADSLGGTQHF.

The J gene is TRBJ2-5, the V gene TRBV5-1; 14 bases align to TRBD2. Germline V CDR1 and CDR2: SGHRS, YFSETQ. J lost 5 bases, V lost 0 bases, and 3 bases had no gene match. This CDR3 contains 16 residues. CDR3 nucleotide sequence: TGCGCCAGCAGCTTGGAGACTAGCGGGGGGGCGGAGACCCAGTACTTC. Its protein product is CASSLETSGGAETQYF.

This clone was detected only a few times. The J gene is TRBJ1-4, the V gene TRBV6-5, with 7 bases lining up with TRBD1. V trimming: 6 bases; J trimming: 8 bases; junction bases outside the gene matches: 9. Per the germline V gene, CDR1 is MNHEY and CDR2 is SVGAGI. The CDR3 loop spans 14 amino acids. The CDR3 loop reads CASRSQGGGEKLFF. The CDR3 bases are TGTGCCAGCAGATCGCAGGGGGGAGGCGAAAAACTGTTTTTT.

A single count supports this clone. The chain couples TRBV30 to TRBJ1-2, with 8 bases fitting TRBD1. The CDR3 is 14 amino acids. Losses at the gene ends were 5 bases for V and 8 bases for J; bases not matched to a gene: 13. Per the germline V gene, CDR1 is GTSNPN and CDR2 is SVGIG (reference sequence). The CDR3 DNA sequence: TGTGCCTGGGGGGGGTCTCCTGACAGGGGAGGCTACACCTTC. It is translated as CAWGGSPDRGGYTF.

The chain uses TRBV7-3 and TRBJ2-1, with 10 bases that match TRBD2. Germline assignment: CDR1 SGHTA and CDR2 FQGTGA. The CDR3 covers 15 residues. With V trimmed by 1 base and J by 10 bases, 7 bases remained unmatched. The CDR3 reads CASSLRPSGSREQFF. CDR3 coding DNA: TGTGCCAGCAGCTTAAGGCCTAGCGGGAGCCGGGAGCAGTTCTTC.

In DNA, the CDR3 is TGTGCCAGCAGTTACCCTCTGGGGACAGGGAGGAATGAGCAGTTCTTC. Translated: CASSYPLGTGRNEQFF. The V and J genes are TRBV6-5 and TRBJ2-1; TRBD1 aligns across 9 bases. Germline lookup yields CDR1 MNHEY and CDR2 SVGAGI. This CDR3 comprises 16 residues. V lost 2 bases to trimming and J lost 7 bases; unmatched junction nucleotides: 9.

The chain has TRBV6-6 and TRBJ1-2; 7 nucleotides match TRBD1. CDR3 length: 14 residues. CDR1 and CDR2 from the germline V gene are MNHNY and SVGAGI (reference sequence). Trimming took 6 bases from V and 4 from J; bases not matched to a gene: 8. The CDR3 DNA is TGTGCCAGCAGCGGACGACAGGGCGGCTATGGCTACACCTTC. As protein: CASSGRQGGYGYTF.

J is TRBJ2-3 and V is TRBV19; TRBD1 matches at 7 bases. V dropped 8 bases and J dropped 0; count of bases not matched to a gene: 5. CDR1 and CDR2 (germline): LNHDA, SQIVND (reference sequence). There are 14 residues in the CDR3. The CDR3 loop is CASARGTSTDTQYF. CDR3 nucleotide sequence: TGTGCCAGTGCCAGGGGGACGAGCACAGATACGCAGTATTTT.

V is TRBV30 and J is TRBJ2-7; possible D gene TRBD1, 5 bases. This CDR3 comprises 12 residues. Trimming stripped 2 bases from V and 6 bases from J, with 11 bases between. The germline CDR1 and CDR2 sequences are GTSNPN and SVGIG (reference sequence). The DNA for the CDR3 is TGTGCCTGGAGTTCAGGGTCGGGCGAGCAGTACTTC. Translation: CAWSSGSGEQYF.

The chain combines TRBV5-4 with TRBJ1-2; the match to TRBD1 covers 8 bases. Germline trimming cut 2 bases from V and 4 bases from J; bases unmatched to any gene: 4. The CDR3 has 14 residues. The germline V gene has CDR1 SGHNT and CDR2 YYREEE (reference sequence). The chain's CDR3 is CASSFGQGSYGYTF. CDR3 coding DNA: TGTGCCAGCAGCTTTGGACAGGGCAGCTATGGCTACACCTTC.

The chain carries TRBV19 and TRBJ1-3; D is unclear. V gave up 5 bases and J gave up 0 bases, with 5 bases separating them. CDR1 and CDR2 from the germline V gene are LNHDA and SQIVND (reference sequence). There are 13 residues in the CDR3. CDR3 DNA: TGTGCCAGTAGTTTGAGCTCTGGAAACACCATATATTTT. Translating gives CASSLSSGNTIYF.

This rearrangement joins TRBV3-1 (or the pseudogene TRBV3-2) to TRBJ2-1; 7 positions agree with TRBD2. Germline V gives CDR1 LGHDT, CDR2 YNNKEL (reference sequence). V was clipped by 1 base and J by 2 bases; unmatched bases: 5. This CDR3 comprises 16 residues. The CDR3 DNA is TGTGCCAGCAGCCAAGGGGACCTAGCGGCCTACAATGAGCAGTTCTTC. Translation: CASSQGDLAAYNEQFF.

The chain links TRBV19 to TRBJ2-1, with 8 bases lining up with TRBD1. V lost 3 bases, J lost 2 bases, and 6 bases stayed unmatched. The CDR3 loop spans 16 amino acids. CDR1 and CDR2 from the germline V gene are LNHDA and SQIVND (reference sequence). CDR3 nucleotide sequence: TGTGCCAGTAGTATTCTCGGACAGGGCCCCTACAATGAGCAGTTCTTC. It specifies CASSILGQGPYNEQFF. Looking up the rest from reference TRBV19 and TRBJ2-1 gives the full variable domain: DGGITQSPKYLFRKEGQNVTLSCEQNLNHDAMYWYRQDPGQGLRLIYYSQIVNDFQKGDIAEGYSVSREKKESFPLTVTSAQKNPTAFYLCASSILGQGPYNEQFFGPGTRLTVL.

The genes are TRBV2 and TRBJ2-2; TRBD1 aligns across 9 bases. Unmatched junction bases numbered 8, after V lost 5 bases and J lost 7 bases. This CDR3 contains 15 residues. Germline-derived CDR1 and CDR2 are SNHLY and FYNNEI. CDR3: CASSRDRAQGGELFF. Here the CDR3 DNA reads TGTGCCAGCAGTCGGGACAGGGCTCAAGGCGGGGAGCTGTTTTTT.

Notes on this clone: The same CDR3 arises from other DNA sequences in this sample as well. The CDR3 nucleotides read TGTGCCAGCAGCTTAAGCGTGCAAGAGACCCAGTACTTC. Translated, it gives CASSLSVQETQYF. The chain uses TRBV7-9 and TRBJ2-5; D gene uncertain. CDR1 and CDR2 from the germline V gene are SEHNR and FQNEAQ (reference sequence). CDR3 length equals 13 residues. The V end lost 2 bases, the J end lost 2 bases, and 6 bases lay between the germline ends.

The CDR3 sequence: CASSLGTGLQWETQYF. The CDR3 coding sequence is TGCGCCAGCAGCTTAGGGACAGGGCTGCAATGGGAGACCCAGTACTTC. The rearrangement joins TRBV5-1 to TRBJ2-5; 9 nucleotides line up with TRBD1. The CDR3 length is 16 residues. Germline values: CDR1 SGHRS, CDR2 YFSETQ. The ends lost 2 bases at V and 5 bases at J; junction bases unmatched: 10.

V is TRBV19 and J is TRBJ1-5; 7 nucleotides align to TRBD1. V lost 0 bases, J lost 7 bases, and 9 bases stayed unmatched. The CDR3 is 16 residues long. Germline V gives CDR1 LNHDA, CDR2 SQIVND (reference sequence). CDR3 in DNA: TGTGCCAGTAGTATAGATTCCAGGGGGACAAAACAGCCCCAGCATTTT. Translation gives CASSIDSRGTKQPQHF.

V usage is TRBV2 and J usage is TRBJ1-1, with D perhaps TRBD1 (6 bases). The CDR3 covers 14 residues. V dropped 5 bases and J dropped 3 bases, with 13 bases sitting between them. Germline values: CDR1 SNHLY, CDR2 FYNNEI. CDR3 DNA sequence: TGTGCCAGCAGTTTACAGGGCCTGCACACTGAAGCTTTCTTT. Protein: CASSLQGLHTEAFF. Based on the CDR3 plus reference TRBV2 and TRBJ1-1, the full variable domain is EPEVTQTPSHQVTQMGQEVILRCVPISNHLYFYWYRQILGQKVEFLVSFYNNEISEKSEIFDDQFSVERPDGSNFTLKIRSTKLEDSAMYFCASSLQGLHTEAFFGQGTRLTVV.

This chain uses TRBV28 with TRBJ2-7; 7 bases agree with TRBD1. This CDR3 contains 15 residues. Looked up from germline, CDR1 is MDHEN and CDR2 is SYDVKM. Germline trimming cut 1 base from V and 4 bases from J; bases unmatched to any gene: 7. The CDR3 here is CASSLLGQGVYEQYF. The CDR3 DNA reads as TGTGCCAGCAGTTTATTAGGGCAGGGGGTTTACGAGCAGTACTTC.